The sequence of this T cell receptor beta chain was determined in a study of response to subunit inactivated influenza vaccine. Remarks on this clonotype: Its cognate antigen is unknown.

The study, taken as a whole, reports: Authors suggested that a seasonal influenza vaccination recruits few new T cells each time.

The V and J ends lost 8 bases and 4 bases respectively, with 11 bases between them. The CDR3 contains 12 residues. Germline values: CDR1 SNHLY, CDR2 FYNNEI. In TCRdb, the RT-PCR reads were re-called with MiXCR into one record per CDR3 protein. This table has roughly 520,000 distinct CDR3 sequences, 25% appearing once. The sample was CD4+ T cells sorted from PBMCs, taken 4 to 6 days after vaccination. This rearrangement joins TRBV2 to TRBJ1-2, with D possibly being TRBD1 (5 bases). This receptor was obtained from a man in his fifties or sixties who received an inactivated influenza vaccine. The CDR3 reads CASLQEPYGYTF. DNA of the CDR3: TGTGCCAGCTTACAGGAACCCTATGGCTACACCTTC. Based on the CDR3 plus reference TRBV2 and TRBJ1-2, the full variable domain is EPEVTQTPSHQVTQMGQEVILRCVPISNHLYFYWYRQILGQKVEFLVSFYNNEISEKSEIFDDQFSVERPDGSNFTLKIRSTKLEDSAMYFCASLQEPYGYTFGSGTRLTVV.